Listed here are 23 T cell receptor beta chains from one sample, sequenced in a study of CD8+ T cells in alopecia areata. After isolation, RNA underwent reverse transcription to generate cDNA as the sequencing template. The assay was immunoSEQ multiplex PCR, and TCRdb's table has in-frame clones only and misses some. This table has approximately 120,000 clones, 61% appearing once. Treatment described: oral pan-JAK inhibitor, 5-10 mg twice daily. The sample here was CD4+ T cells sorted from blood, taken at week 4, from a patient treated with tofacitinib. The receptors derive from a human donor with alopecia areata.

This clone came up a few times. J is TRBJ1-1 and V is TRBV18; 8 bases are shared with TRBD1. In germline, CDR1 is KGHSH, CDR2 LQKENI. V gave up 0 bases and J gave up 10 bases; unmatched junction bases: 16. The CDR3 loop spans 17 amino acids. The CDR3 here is CASSPPNLAGGSLGAFF. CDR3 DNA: TGTGCCAGCTCACCACCGAATTTGGCAGGGGGCTCCCTGGGAGCTTTCTTT.

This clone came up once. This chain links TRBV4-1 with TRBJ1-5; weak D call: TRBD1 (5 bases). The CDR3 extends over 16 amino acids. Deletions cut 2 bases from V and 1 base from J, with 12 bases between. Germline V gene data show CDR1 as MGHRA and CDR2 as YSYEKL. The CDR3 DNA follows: TGCGCCAGCAGCCAACTTTCGGACATGAGCAATCAGCCCCAGCATTTT. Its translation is CASSQLSDMSNQPQHF.

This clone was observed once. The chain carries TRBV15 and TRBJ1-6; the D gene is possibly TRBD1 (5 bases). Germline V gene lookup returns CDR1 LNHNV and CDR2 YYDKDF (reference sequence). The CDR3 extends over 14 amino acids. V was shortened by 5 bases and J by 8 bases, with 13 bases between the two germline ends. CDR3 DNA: TGTGCCACCAGCTCGTGGCAGGGATATTCACCCCTCCACTTT. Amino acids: CATSSWQGYSPLHF.

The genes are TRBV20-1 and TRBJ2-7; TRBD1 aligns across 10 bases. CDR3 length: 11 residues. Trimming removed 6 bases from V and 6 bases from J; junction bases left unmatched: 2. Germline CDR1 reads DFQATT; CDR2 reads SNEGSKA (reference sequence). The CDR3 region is CSARTGGEQYF. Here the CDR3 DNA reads TGCAGTGCCAGGACAGGGGGCGAGCAGTACTTC.

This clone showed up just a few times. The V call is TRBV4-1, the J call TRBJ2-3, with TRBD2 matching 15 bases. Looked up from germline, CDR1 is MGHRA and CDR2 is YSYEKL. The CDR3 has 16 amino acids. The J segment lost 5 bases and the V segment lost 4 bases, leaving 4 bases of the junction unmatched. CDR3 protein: CASSRTSGGAEDTQYF. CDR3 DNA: TGCGCCAGCAGCCGGACTAGCGGGGGGGCCGAAGATACGCAGTATTTT.

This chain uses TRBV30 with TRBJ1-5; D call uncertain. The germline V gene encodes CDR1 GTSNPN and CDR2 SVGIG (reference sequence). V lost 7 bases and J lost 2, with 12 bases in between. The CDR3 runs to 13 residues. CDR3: CASAGRGNQPQHF. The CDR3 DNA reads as TGTGCCTCGGCGGGCAGAGGCAATCAGCCCCAGCATTTT.

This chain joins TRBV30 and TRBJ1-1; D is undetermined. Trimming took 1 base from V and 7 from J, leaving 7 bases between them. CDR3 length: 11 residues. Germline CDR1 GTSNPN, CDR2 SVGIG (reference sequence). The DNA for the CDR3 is TGTGCCTGGAGTGCCCCAGATGAAGCTTTCTTT. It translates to CAWSAPDEAFF.

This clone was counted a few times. The DNA of the CDR3 is TGTGCCAGCAGTTACAATACAGGGGAGACTGAAGCTTTCTTT. Translating gives CASSYNTGETEAFF. The V gene is TRBV6-5, the J gene TRBJ1-1; 7 positions match TRBD1. Per germline, CDR1 MNHEY and CDR2 SVGAGI. The CDR3 has 14 residues. V shed 2 bases and J 5 bases; nucleotides not matched to a gene: 5.

CDR3 nucleotide sequence: TGTGCCAGCACCTATACAGGGAGCACAGATACGCAGTATTTT. This sequence encodes CASTYTGSTDTQYF. The chain joins TRBV27 to TRBJ2-3; D possibly corresponds to TRBD1 (6 bases). This CDR3 contains 14 residues. Germline lookup yields CDR1 MNHEY and CDR2 SMNVEV (reference sequence). The V end was cut by 7 bases, the J end by 0 bases, with 11 bases between.

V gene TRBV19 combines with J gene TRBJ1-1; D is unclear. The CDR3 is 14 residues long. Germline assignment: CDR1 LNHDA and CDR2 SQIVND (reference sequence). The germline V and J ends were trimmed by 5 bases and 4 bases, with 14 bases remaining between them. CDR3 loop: CASSWAVEITEAFF. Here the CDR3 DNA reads TGTGCCAGTAGTTGGGCCGTTGAGATCACTGAAGCTTTCTTT.

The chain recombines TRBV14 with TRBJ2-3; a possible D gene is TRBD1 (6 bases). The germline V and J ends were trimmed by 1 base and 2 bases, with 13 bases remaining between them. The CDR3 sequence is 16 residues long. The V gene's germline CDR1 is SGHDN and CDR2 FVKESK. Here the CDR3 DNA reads TGTGCCAGCAGCCAAGTGGTTGGGGACATCACAGATACGCAGTATTTT. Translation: CASSQVVGDITDTQYF.

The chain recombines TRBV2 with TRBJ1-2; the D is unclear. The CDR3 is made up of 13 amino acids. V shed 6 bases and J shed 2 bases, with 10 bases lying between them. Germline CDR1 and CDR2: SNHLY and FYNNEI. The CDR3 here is CASSSSTNYGYTF. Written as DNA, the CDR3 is TGTGCCAGCAGCTCGAGTACCAACTATGGCTACACCTTC.

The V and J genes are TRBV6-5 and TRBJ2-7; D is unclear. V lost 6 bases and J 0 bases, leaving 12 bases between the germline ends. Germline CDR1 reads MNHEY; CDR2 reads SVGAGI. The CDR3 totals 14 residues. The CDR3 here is CASRREGFSYEQYF. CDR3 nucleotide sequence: TGTGCCAGCAGGAGAGAAGGATTCTCCTACGAGCAGTACTTC.

The CDR3 spells CASSPELGRDTEAFF. The CDR3 coding sequence is TGTGCCAGCAGCCCCGAGTTAGGGAGGGACACTGAAGCTTTCTTT. V usage is TRBV7-9 and J usage is TRBJ1-1; D is undetermined. Germline-derived CDR1 and CDR2 are SEHNR and FQNEAQ (reference sequence). The CDR3 loop spans 15 amino acids. V lost 5 bases to trimming and J lost 3 bases, with 16 bases between them.

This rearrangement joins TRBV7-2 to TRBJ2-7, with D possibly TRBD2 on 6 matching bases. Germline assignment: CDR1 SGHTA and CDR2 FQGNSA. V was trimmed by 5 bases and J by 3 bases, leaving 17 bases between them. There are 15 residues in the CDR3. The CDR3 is CASSLVGAGGYEQYF. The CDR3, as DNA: TGTGCCAGCAGCCTGGTGGGAGCGGGCGGCTACGAGCAGTACTTC.

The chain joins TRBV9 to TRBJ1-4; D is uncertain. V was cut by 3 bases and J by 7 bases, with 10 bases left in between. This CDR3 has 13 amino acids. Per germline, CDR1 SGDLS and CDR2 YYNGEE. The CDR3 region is CASSARLSEKLFF. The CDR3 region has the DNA TGTGCCAGCAGCGCGCGATTGAGTGAAAAACTGTTTTTT.

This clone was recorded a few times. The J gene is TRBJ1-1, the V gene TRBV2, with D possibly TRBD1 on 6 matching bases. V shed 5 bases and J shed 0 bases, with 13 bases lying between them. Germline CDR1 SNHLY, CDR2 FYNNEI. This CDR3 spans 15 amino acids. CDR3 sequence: CASSLETGMNTEAFF. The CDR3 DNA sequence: TGTGCCAGCAGTCTCGAGACAGGAATGAACACTGAAGCTTTCTTT.

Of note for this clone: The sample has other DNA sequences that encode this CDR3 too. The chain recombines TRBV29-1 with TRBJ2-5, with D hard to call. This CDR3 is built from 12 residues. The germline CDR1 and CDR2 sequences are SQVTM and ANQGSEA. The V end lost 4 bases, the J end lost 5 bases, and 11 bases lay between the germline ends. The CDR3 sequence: CSVVGLQETQYF. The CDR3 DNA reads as TGCAGCGTTGTAGGGTTACAGGAGACCCAGTACTTC.

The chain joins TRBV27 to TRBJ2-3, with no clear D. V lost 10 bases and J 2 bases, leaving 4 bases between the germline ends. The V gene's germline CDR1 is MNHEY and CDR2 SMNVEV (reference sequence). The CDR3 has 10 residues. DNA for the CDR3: TGTGCCACCTACACAGATACGCAGTATTTT. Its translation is CATYTDTQYF.

The CDR3 nucleotides are TGCGCCAGCAGCCCGGGCCCCGAGAACACCGGGGAGCTGTTTTTT. Residues: CASSPGPENTGELFF. This chain connects TRBV5-1 to TRBJ2-2; D not resolved. CDR3 length: 15 residues. Germline V gives CDR1 SGHRS, CDR2 YFSETQ. The germline V and J ends were trimmed by 4 bases and 1 base, with 11 bases remaining between them.

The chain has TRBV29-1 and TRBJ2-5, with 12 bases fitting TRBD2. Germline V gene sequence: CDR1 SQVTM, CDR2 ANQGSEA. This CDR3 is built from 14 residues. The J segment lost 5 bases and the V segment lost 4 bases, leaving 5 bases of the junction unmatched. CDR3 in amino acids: CSVAGLAGGETQYF. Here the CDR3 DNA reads TGCAGCGTTGCAGGCCTAGCGGGAGGGGAGACCCAGTACTTC.

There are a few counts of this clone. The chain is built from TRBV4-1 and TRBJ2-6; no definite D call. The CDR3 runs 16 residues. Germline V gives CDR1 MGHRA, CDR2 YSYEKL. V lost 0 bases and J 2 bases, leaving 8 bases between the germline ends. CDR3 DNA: TGCGCCAGCAGCCAAGATCCGTCCGCTGGGGCCAACGTCCTGACTTTC. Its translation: CASSQDPSAGANVLTF.

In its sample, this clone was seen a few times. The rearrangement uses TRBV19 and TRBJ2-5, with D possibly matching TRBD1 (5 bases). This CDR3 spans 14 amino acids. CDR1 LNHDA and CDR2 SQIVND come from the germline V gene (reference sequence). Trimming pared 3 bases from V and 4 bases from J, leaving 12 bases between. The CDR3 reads CASSMESGSETQYF. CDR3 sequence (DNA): TGTGCCAGTAGTATGGAGTCAGGGTCAGAGACCCAGTACTTC.